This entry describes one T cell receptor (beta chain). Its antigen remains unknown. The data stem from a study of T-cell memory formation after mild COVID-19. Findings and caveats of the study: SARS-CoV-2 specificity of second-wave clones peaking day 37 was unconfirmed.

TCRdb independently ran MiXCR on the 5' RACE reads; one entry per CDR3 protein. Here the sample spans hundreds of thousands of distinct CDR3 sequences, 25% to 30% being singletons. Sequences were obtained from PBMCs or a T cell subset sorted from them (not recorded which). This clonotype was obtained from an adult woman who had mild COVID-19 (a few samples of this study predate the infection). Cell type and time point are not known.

The CDR3: CSAGWSGSNQPQHF. The DNA of the CDR3 is TGCAGTGCTGGATGGTCGGGGAGCAATCAGCCCCAGCATTTT. V is TRBV20-1 and J is TRBJ1-5; unclear D gene. This CDR3 has 14 amino acids. V was clipped by 5 bases and J by 1 base, with 12 bases between them. Germline loops: CDR1 DFQATT, CDR2 SNEGSKA (reference sequence).